The subject of this entry is one TCR beta chain. Antigen specificity is unknown. The data originate from a study of cytomegalovirus exposure and HLA in healthy donors. Germline trimming cut 7 bases from V and 5 bases from J; bases unmatched to any gene: 8. Germline values: CDR1 MDHEN, CDR2 SYDVKM. This CDR3 is 14 amino acids long. Study observations and caveats: TCR beta V segments were, for the most part, productive about 87% or about 30% of the time in an earlier analysis. An Asian-associated ancestry cluster reportedly showed fewer N-insertions than the roughly 670-donor mean in a later analysis.

The primer mix had 60 Vbeta and 13 Jbeta primers. In the study's own analysis: The authors later counted around 80 million unique TCR beta chains, 9.5 million to 13 million of them shared. Data came from immunoSEQ multiplex PCR; TCRdb stores just in-frame clones and leaves some out. V and J calls and clone size follow that table, whereas D and trimming were derived from the DNA. The sample data list roughly 77,000 clones. The sequencing sample was made of PBMCs. The chain recombines TRBV28 with TRBJ2-5; TRBD1 matches at 9 bases. This clonotype was sampled from a female donor in good health and CMV-seropositive. This CDR3 reads CASIGTGLGETQYF. The DNA for the CDR3 is TGTGCCAGCATAGGGACAGGGTTAGGGGAGACCCAGTACTTC.